Included here is one T cell receptor (beta chain) sequence, with context. The antigen is undetermined. The source of the sample is a study of T cell responses to AZD1222 COVID-19 vaccine. About the study: Pooling covered second doses at about 4 or about 12 weeks. Findings and limits, study-wide: Distributed over spike, vaccine-associated CD4 TCRs predominated at 160-218 and 743-854. White British donors predominated, females outnumbered males, and clonal diversity was possibly underestimated.

CDR3 length equals 14 residues. Trimming removed 3 bases from V and 5 bases from J, with 16 bases in between. Germline values: CDR1 GTSNPN, CDR2 SVGIG (reference sequence). This table comes from immunoSEQ multiplex PCR, and its TCRdb copy is limited to in-frame clones, with some not included. The sample lists under 80,000 clones, 84% occurring once. This specimen was peripheral blood, taken on day 0 of AZD1222 vaccination. This clonotype originated in an adult in good health. The chain uses TRBV30 and TRBJ1-1, with D uncertain. CDR3: CAWRSWTARTEAFF. For the CDR3, the DNA is TGTGCCTGGAGATCTTGGACCGCGAGGACTGAAGCTTTCTTT. Variable domain in full (rest from reference TRBV30 and TRBJ1-1): SQTIHQWPATLVQPVGSPLSLECTVEGTSNPNLYWYRQAAGRGLQLLFYSVGIGQISSEVPQNLSASRPQDRQFILSSKKLLLSDSGFYLCAWRSWTARTEAFFGQGTRLTVV.